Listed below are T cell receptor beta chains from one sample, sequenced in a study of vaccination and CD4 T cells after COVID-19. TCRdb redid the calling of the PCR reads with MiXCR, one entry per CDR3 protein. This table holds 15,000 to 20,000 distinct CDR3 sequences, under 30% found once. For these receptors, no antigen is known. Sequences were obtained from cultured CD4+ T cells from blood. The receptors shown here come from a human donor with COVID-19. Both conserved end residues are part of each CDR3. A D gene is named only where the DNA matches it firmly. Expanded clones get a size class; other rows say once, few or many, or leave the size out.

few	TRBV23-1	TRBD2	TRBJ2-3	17	CASSQRTSGGVTDTQYF	TGCGCCAGCAGTCAAAGGACTAGCGGGGGGGTCACAGATACGCAGTATTTT
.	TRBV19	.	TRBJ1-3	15	CASRPDRSDGNTIYF	TGTGCCAGTAGGCCTGACAGGTCGGACGGAAACACCATATATTTT
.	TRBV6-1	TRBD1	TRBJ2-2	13	CASTYRGTGELFF	TGTGCCAGCACCTACAGGGGCACCGGGGAGCTGTTTTTT
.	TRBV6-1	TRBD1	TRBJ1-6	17	CASRILGTGVHNSPLHF	TGTGCCAGCCGGATCCTTGGGACAGGTGTTCATAATTCACCCCTCCACTTT
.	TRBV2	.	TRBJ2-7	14	CASRPNRVGYEQYF	TGTGCCAGCAGACCTAACAGGGTAGGCTACGAGCAGTACTTC
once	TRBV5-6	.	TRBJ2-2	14	CASIRLGFTGELFF	TGTGCCAGCATCCGGCTGGGGTTCACCGGGGAGCTGTTTTTT
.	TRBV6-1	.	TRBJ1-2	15	CASRKGQIPNYGYTF	TGTGCCAGCAGAAAAGGACAGATCCCTAACTATGGCTACACCTTC
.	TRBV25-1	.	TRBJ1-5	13	CASTSGKNQPQHF	TGTGCCAGCACGTCAGGGAAAAATCAGCCCCAGCATTTT
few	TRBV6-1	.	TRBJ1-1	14	CASSEAGRGTEAFF	TGTGCCAGCAGTGAGGCGGGGCGGGGCACTGAAGCTTTCTTT
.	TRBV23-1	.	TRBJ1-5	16	CASSQSDGLHLGPQHF	TGCGCCAGCAGTCAATCCGACGGCCTTCACCTGGGACCCCAGCATTTT
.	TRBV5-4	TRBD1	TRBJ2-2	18	CASSRTGTGSFTGGELFF	TGTGCCAGCAGCAGGACCGGGACAGGGAGTTTTACAGGCGGGGAGCTGTTTTTT
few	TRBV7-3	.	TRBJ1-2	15	CASSLRGIENYGYTF	TGTGCCAGCAGCTTACGAGGGATTGAGAACTATGGCTACACCTTC
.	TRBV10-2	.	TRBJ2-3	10	CASLGNTQYF	TGCGCCAGCTTGGGAAATACGCAGTATTTT
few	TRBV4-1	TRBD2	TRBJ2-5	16	CASSQDSAGGRETQYF	TGCGCCAGCAGCCAAGATTCAGCGGGGGGGAGAGAGACCCAGTACTTC
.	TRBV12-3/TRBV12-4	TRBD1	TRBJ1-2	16	CASSSEVDRGPLGYTF	TGTGCCAGCAGTTCCGAGGTGGACAGGGGACCGTTAGGCTACACCTTC
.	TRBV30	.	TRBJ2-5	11	CAWGEGETQCF	TGTGCCTGGGGGGAGGGGGAGACCCAGTGCTTC
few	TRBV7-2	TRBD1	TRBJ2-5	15	CASSLGDRVQETQYF	TGTGCCAGCAGCTTAGGTGACAGGGTCCAAGAGACCCAGTACTTC
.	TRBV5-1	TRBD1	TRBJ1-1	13	CASSSTGGTEAFF	TGCGCCAGCAGCTCTACAGGGGGGACTGAAGCTTTCTTT